This T cell receptor (beta chain) was sequenced for a study of T-cell reconstitution after alpha-beta-depleted transplantation in children. Whole-study results and caveats: Recipient T cells and thymic progenitors that survived were the source of the high TCRbeta diversity seen at day 60 in some patients. Several hundred rapidly expanded clones from non-depleted graft cells reportedly supplied alpha-beta T cells about two months post-transplant. Newly generated T cells supplied most T-cell counts and diversity one year post-transplant.

This clonotype showed up just a few times. The antigen is not known. V was clipped by 6 bases and J by 6 bases; unmatched bases: 5. The length of the CDR3 is 13 residues. Germline CDR1 DFQATT, CDR2 SNEGSKA (reference sequence). A library of TCRbeta sequences, prepared with unique molecular identifiers, was generated. Via MiXCR, TCRdb re-called the PCR reads, giving one row per CDR3 protein. The table has roughly 100,000 distinct CDR3 sequences, approximately 8% seen once; the top ten hold about 17%. The sequence derives from a boy aged 2 to 9 with acute lymphoblastic leukemia, due to receive a stem cell transplant. V and J are TRBV20-1 and TRBJ1-4; 9 bases match TRBD1. The source was PBMCs, collected before TCRalphabeta/CD19-depleted stem cell transplant. The CDR3 is CSARTGEYEKLFF. DNA of the CDR3: TGCAGTGCCAGGACAGGGGAATATGAAAAACTGTTTTTT.